In this sample, the clone carrying this T cell receptor (beta chain) turned up many times. Its target is not known. This entry comes from a study of T cells in Graves' hyperthyroidism and ophthalmopathy. It was at first hyperthyroidism diagnosis, before any ophthalmopathy symptoms, that the blood sample was taken. The CDR3 has 15 residues. Trimming shortened V by 5 bases and J by 6 bases, and 17 bases separated the two germline ends. Amplified regions were TCR beta CDR3 sequences from RNA transcripts. The HTBI primer set drove a first-round RT-PCR of the TCR CDR3. TCRdb fed the multiplex PCR reads into MiXCR, producing one record per CDR3 protein. Of some 380,000 distinct CDR3 sequences detected, roughly 14% appear once; the ten largest clones hold about a fifth. Study-level results: In the analysis, a 13 V-J model separated ophthalmopathy from stable hyperthyroidism. Most thyroid clonotypes with frequency above 0.001 were detected in blood.

This clonotype was sampled from a man younger than 45 with Graves' hyperthyroidism that later progressed to Graves' ophthalmopathy. J is TRBJ1-5 and V is TRBV12-3 or TRBV12-4; D perhaps matches TRBD1 (6 bases). Sequencing was carried out using blood. The CDR3 reads CASSARAGAGQPQHF. The CDR3 nucleotides are TGTGCCAGCAGTGCCCGGGCAGGGGCGGGTCAGCCCCAGCATTTT.